The 17 T cell receptor beta chains reported below all come from one sample, sequenced in a study of T-cell memory formation after mild COVID-19. MiXCR, run by TCRdb on the 5' RACE reads, gives a single entry per CDR3 protein. The profile shows about 130,000 distinct CDR3 sequences, approximately 16% of them singletons. Sequenced: PBMCs or a T cell subset sorted from them (not recorded which). The receptors were sampled from an adult woman who had mild COVID-19 (a few samples of this study predate the infection). Cell type and time point are not known.

This clonotype was counted only a few times. The CDR3 DNA reads as TGTGCCACCAGTGAGGGGGCAGGGGGACCCATTTACAATGAGCAGTTCTTC. Its protein product is CATSEGAGGPIYNEQFF. The V and J genes are TRBV24-1 and TRBJ2-1; 7 positions agree with TRBD1. The CDR3 extends over 17 amino acids. With V trimmed by 4 bases and J by 4 bases, 12 bases remained unmatched. CDR1 is KGHDR and CDR2 is SFDVKD in the germline V gene.

This clonotype was counted between two and nine times. The V call is TRBV2, the J call TRBJ1-2; D is uncertain. This CDR3 contains 15 residues. The ends were cut back, 4 bases at V and 2 bases at J, with 14 bases in the middle. The germline CDR1 and CDR2 sequences are SNHLY and FYNNEI. CDR3 bases: TGTGCCAGCAGTGCCGAGCAGAGAAGCAACTATGGCTACACCTTC. This gives the protein CASSAEQRSNYGYTF.

This clonotype turned up a few times. V is TRBV2 and J is TRBJ2-3; TRBD2 matches at 14 bases. Trimming at V came to 10 bases and at J to 5 bases, leaving 11 bases not matched to a gene. Germline V lookup: CDR1 SNHLY, CDR2 FYNNEI. This CDR3 contains 16 residues. CDR3 sequence: CANQRTSGGTIDTQYF. In nucleotides, the CDR3 is TGTGCCAACCAACGGACTAGCGGGGGGACGATAGATACGCAGTATTTT.

This clonotype was observed a handful of times. The chain uses TRBV4-1 and TRBJ2-7, with D tentatively TRBD1 (5 bases). In germline, CDR1 is MGHRA, CDR2 YSYEKL. The V end lost 4 bases, the J end lost 5 bases, and 18 bases lay between the germline ends. The CDR3 is 15 residues long. The CDR3 region has the DNA TGCGCCAGCAGCCCCCTAGGGGATGATCCTAACGAGCAGTACTTC. Translating gives CASSPLGDDPNEQYF.

This clonotype was observed a few times. The rearrangement links TRBV12-3 or TRBV12-4 to TRBJ2-2; no firm D call. Trimming removed 6 bases from V and 4 bases from J, with 12 bases in between. CDR3 length equals 14 residues. The CDR3 sequence is CASRTPGPTGELFF. The CDR3 DNA follows: TGTGCCAGCAGGACCCCTGGCCCCACCGGGGAGCTGTTTTTT.

This clonotype was detected only a few times. This chain links TRBV5-6 with TRBJ1-1; D is undetermined. This CDR3 is 14 amino acids long. CDR1 SGHDT and CDR2 YYEEEE come from the germline V gene. With 6 bases removed from V and 5 bases from J, the gap between germline ends came to 17 bases. CDR3 in DNA: TGTGCCAGCAACCCTGGGTTCGGAGGAACTGAAGCTTTCTTT. This sequence encodes CASNPGFGGTEAFF.

The sample holds a few counts of this clonotype. The chain employs TRBV12-3 or TRBV12-4 and TRBJ1-2, with D unresolved. The V and J ends lost 3 bases and 3 bases respectively, with 8 bases between them. This CDR3 has 13 amino acids. The CDR3 spells CASSFRPHYGYTF. The CDR3 region has the DNA TGTGCCAGCAGTTTTCGCCCACACTATGGCTACACCTTC.

The genes are TRBV4-1 and TRBJ2-1; the D is unclear. The germline gives CDR1 MGHRA, CDR2 YSYEKL. Trimming removed 0 bases from V and 7 bases from J, with 10 bases in between. There are 14 residues in the CDR3. CDR3 DNA sequence: TGCGCCAGCAGCCAAGAGAAGGATTCAAATGAGCAGTTCTTC. Its protein is CASSQEKDSNEQFF.

A few counts support this clonotype. The rearrangement uses TRBV27 and TRBJ2-1; 9 positions match TRBD1. Germline-derived CDR1 and CDR2 are MNHEY and SMNVEV (reference sequence). The CDR3 is 16 amino acids. J lost 8 bases, V lost 6 bases, and 14 bases had no gene match. CDR3 in DNA: TGTGCCAGCAGGGGAAGGTCCGGGACAGGGTGGGATGAGCAGTTCTTC. Protein: CASRGRSGTGWDEQFF.

V usage is TRBV11-1 and J usage is TRBJ2-3; D call uncertain. The germline gives CDR1 SGHAT, CDR2 FQDESV (reference sequence). Trimming left V 6 bases short and J 3 bases short, with 16 bases between. The length of the CDR3 is 15 residues. CDR3 DNA sequence: TGTGCCAGCAGAGCGTCCTCCGTAGGGACAGATACGCAGTATTTT. Translation: CASRASSVGTDTQYF. Combining the CDR3 with reference TRBV11-1 and TRBJ2-3 gives the whole variable domain EAEVAQSPRYKITEKSQAVAFWCDPISGHATLYWYRQILGQGPELLVQFQDESVVDDSQLPKDRFSAERLKGVDSTLKIQPAELGDSAMYLCASRASSVGTDTQYFGPGTRLTVL.

This chain links TRBV2 with TRBJ1-5; no clear D gene. The CDR3 is made up of 14 amino acids. Germline lookup yields CDR1 SNHLY and CDR2 FYNNEI. V was cut by 5 bases and J by 1 base, with 9 bases left in between. CDR3 protein: CASSSDSSNQPQHF. Here the CDR3 DNA reads TGTGCCAGCAGTTCGGACTCGAGCAATCAGCCCCAGCATTTT. Looking up the rest from reference TRBV2 and TRBJ1-5 gives the full variable domain: EPEVTQTPSHQVTQMGQEVILRCVPISNHLYFYWYRQILGQKVEFLVSFYNNEISEKSEIFDDQFSVERPDGSNFTLKIRSTKLEDSAMYFCASSSDSSNQPQHFGDGTRLSIL.

This clonotype was seen more than once but under ten times. The chain links TRBV11-3 to TRBJ2-2, with 10 bases aligning to TRBD1. Germline assignment: CDR1 SGHNT and CDR2 YENEEA. V trimming: 1 base; J trimming: 5 bases; junction bases outside the gene matches: 10. The CDR3 totals 18 residues. For the CDR3, the DNA is TGTGCCAGCAGCTTAGGACAGGGGGCGGTGGCTGGTACCGGGGAGCTGTTTTTT. Translation: CASSLGQGAVAGTGELFF.

The genes are TRBV29-1 and TRBJ1-2; TRBD1 aligns across 7 bases. The length of the CDR3 is 13 residues. From germline, CDR1 is SQVTM and CDR2 ANQGSEA. Losses at the gene ends were 4 bases for V and 0 bases for J; bases not matched to a gene: 2. The DNA of the CDR3 is TGCAGCGTTGTAGGGGGCACTAACTATGGCTACACCTTC. As protein: CSVVGGTNYGYTF. The entire variable domain, with the rest obtained from reference TRBV29-1 and TRBJ1-2, is as follows: SAVISQKPSRDICQRGTSLTIQCQVDSQVTMMFWYRQQPGQSLTLIATANQGSEATYESGFVIDKFPISRPNLTFSTLTVSNMSPEDSSIYLCSVVGGTNYGYTFGSGTRLTVV.

This chain joins TRBV6-1 and TRBJ1-2; no clear D. The CDR3 loop spans 10 amino acids. Germline lookup yields CDR1 MNHNS and CDR2 SASEGT. Trimming pared 6 bases from V and 5 bases from J, leaving 4 bases between. Here the CDR3 reads CASREYGYTF. The CDR3 DNA reads as TGTGCCAGCAGAGAATATGGCTACACCTTC.

This rearrangement joins TRBV5-1 to TRBJ1-2, with a possible D match to TRBD1 (6 bases). Trimming took 2 bases from V and 6 from J, leaving 11 bases between them. CDR3 length: 13 amino acids. Per germline, CDR1 SGHRS and CDR2 YFSETQ. The CDR3 region has the DNA TGCGCCAGCAGCTTTCTCGGGACAAATGGCTACACCTTC. Residues: CASSFLGTNGYTF.

The genes are TRBV4-1 and TRBJ1-1; D is unresolved. CDR1 and CDR2 (germline): MGHRA, YSYEKL. Trimming took off 0 bases at V and 2 bases at J, with 10 bases between the two ends. The CDR3 spans 15 residues. The CDR3 sequence: CASSQDRTVNTEAFF. The DNA for the CDR3 is TGCGCCAGCAGCCAAGATCGGACGGTAAACACTGAAGCTTTCTTT.

The rearrangement uses TRBV12-3 or TRBV12-4 and TRBJ2-1; TRBD1 is a possible D gene (5 bases). The CDR3 covers 13 residues. V dropped 4 bases and J dropped 6 bases, with 10 bases sitting between them. The CDR3 loop is CASSSDSVNEQFF. CDR3 nucleotide sequence: TGTGCCAGCAGTTCCGACAGCGTCAATGAGCAGTTCTTC.